The rows below give T cell receptor beta chains drawn from one sample of a study of T cell responses to AZD1222 COVID-19 vaccine. TCRdb's copy holds only in-frame clones and misses some; the assay was immunoSEQ multiplex PCR. The repertoire includes over 55,000 clones, about 74% of them detected once, and more than 3% sits in the top ten. Sequencing used peripheral blood, obtained 28 days after the second AZD1222 dose. These receptors all come from an adult who received the AZD1222 COVID-19 vaccine. The CDR3 runs from the conserved cysteine through the conserved F or W. The order of the fields is D gene, clone size, V gene, J gene, CDR3 protein, CDR3 DNA. D genes are given only for firm matches. Not every row has a clone size; where given, it reads once, few, many or a size class.

D gene: .; clone size: .; V gene: TRBV7-9; J gene: TRBJ1-5; CDR3 protein: CASSVTDNQPQHF; CDR3 DNA: TGTGCCAGCAGCGTTACAGACAATCAGCCCCAGCATTTT
D gene: .; clone size: .; V gene: TRBV6-5; J gene: TRBJ2-1; CDR3 protein: CASSLGAGSEQFF; CDR3 DNA: TGTGCCAGCAGCCTTGGGGCAGGGAGTGAGCAGTTCTTC
D gene: TRBD1; clone size: once; V gene: TRBV7-2; J gene: TRBJ1-2; CDR3 protein: CASSLQQNPGQGGTDGYTF; CDR3 DNA: TGTGCCAGCAGCTTACAACAAAATCCGGGACAGGGGGGAACGGATGGCTACACCTTC
D gene: TRBD1; clone size: .; V gene: TRBV24-1; J gene: TRBJ1-5; CDR3 protein: CATRSGDREYQPQHF; CDR3 DNA: TGTGCCACCAGGAGCGGGGACAGGGAGTATCAGCCCCAGCATTTT
D gene: TRBD1; clone size: once; V gene: TRBV5-1; J gene: TRBJ1-4; CDR3 protein: CASSLGQGNEKLFF; CDR3 DNA: TGCGCCAGCAGTTTGGGACAGGGAAACGAAAAACTGTTTTTT
D gene: .; clone size: .; V gene: TRBV27; J gene: TRBJ1-2; CDR3 protein: CASSLSDLGYGYTF; CDR3 DNA: TGTGCCAGCAGTTTATCAGACCTTGGCTATGGCTACACCTTC
D gene: TRBD2; clone size: .; V gene: TRBV19; J gene: TRBJ2-5; CDR3 protein: CASSIGRGGLQETQYF; CDR3 DNA: TGTGCCAGTAGTATAGGTCGCGGGGGGCTCCAAGAGACCCAGTACTTC
D gene: .; clone size: .; V gene: TRBV30; J gene: TRBJ1-3; CDR3 protein: CAWSVRGRGTGNTIYF; CDR3 DNA: TGTGCCTGGAGTGTAAGGGGGAGAGGAACTGGAAACACCATATATTTT
D gene: .; clone size: once; V gene: TRBV6-1; J gene: TRBJ1-5; CDR3 protein: CASSRQEYSNQPQHF; CDR3 DNA: TGTGCCAGCAGCCGTCAGGAGTATAGCAATCAGCCCCAGCATTTT
D gene: TRBD1; clone size: .; V gene: TRBV19; J gene: TRBJ1-6; CDR3 protein: CASRDRGSSYNSPLHF; CDR3 DNA: TGTGCCAGTCGGGACAGGGGGAGCTCCTATAATTCACCCCTCCACTTT
D gene: .; clone size: .; V gene: TRBV10-3; J gene: TRBJ1-1; CDR3 protein: CATSTALNTEAFF; CDR3 DNA: TGTGCCACCTCAACAGCCCTGAACACTGAAGCTTTCTTT
D gene: .; clone size: few; V gene: TRBV29-1; J gene: TRBJ2-7; CDR3 protein: CSVVNSYEQYF; CDR3 DNA: TGCAGCGTTGTAAACTCCTACGAGCAGTACTTC
D gene: .; clone size: .; V gene: TRBV11-2; J gene: TRBJ2-4; CDR3 protein: CASSSRLAKNIQYF; CDR3 DNA: TGTGCCAGCAGCTCCCGATTAGCCAAAAACATTCAGTACTTC
D gene: .; clone size: .; V gene: TRBV4-2; J gene: TRBJ2-2; CDR3 protein: CASSLTVTGELFF; CDR3 DNA: TGTGCCAGCAGCCTGACAGTCACCGGGGAGCTGTTTTTT
D gene: .; clone size: .; V gene: TRBV19; J gene: TRBJ2-1; CDR3 protein: CASSLASSPYNEQFF; CDR3 DNA: TGTGCCAGTAGTCTGGCAAGTAGCCCCTACAATGAGCAGTTCTTC
D gene: .; clone size: .; V gene: TRBV7-2; J gene: TRBJ1-1; CDR3 protein: CASKTPALDEAFF; CDR3 DNA: TGTGCCAGCAAAACTCCGGCGTTGGATGAAGCTTTCTTT
D gene: .; clone size: .; V gene: TRBV11-2; J gene: TRBJ2-7; CDR3 protein: CASSSATGLVYEQYF; CDR3 DNA: TGTGCCAGCAGCTCGGCCACGGGACTGGTCTACGAGCAGTACTTC
D gene: .; clone size: .; V gene: TRBV19; J gene: TRBJ2-7; CDR3 protein: CASSRPAGSSYEQYF; CDR3 DNA: TGTGCCAGTAGTCGCCCGGCGGGGAGCTCCTACGAGCAGTACTTC
D gene: .; clone size: .; V gene: TRBV7-2; J gene: TRBJ2-1; CDR3 protein: CASSWAGNNEQFF; CDR3 DNA: TGTGCCAGCAGCTGGGCAGGGAACAATGAGCAGTTCTTC
D gene: TRBD1; clone size: .; V gene: TRBV7-9; J gene: TRBJ2-3; CDR3 protein: CASSGTGTDTQYF; CDR3 DNA: TGTGCCAGCAGCGGGACAGGGACAGATACGCAGTATTTT
D gene: .; clone size: .; V gene: TRBV19; J gene: TRBJ2-3; CDR3 protein: CASSAPTDTQYF; CDR3 DNA: TGTGCCAGTAGCGCCCCAACAGATACGCAGTATTTT
D gene: TRBD2; clone size: few; V gene: TRBV5-5; J gene: TRBJ2-7; CDR3 protein: CASSLSGGGPYEQYF; CDR3 DNA: TGTGCCAGCAGCTTAAGCGGGGGGGGACCCTACGAGCAGTACTTC
D gene: .; clone size: .; V gene: TRBV11-2; J gene: TRBJ2-1; CDR3 protein: CASSLEARGNEQFF; CDR3 DNA: TGTGCCAGCAGCTTGGAGGCCCGGGGCAATGAGCAGTTCTTC
D gene: TRBD1; clone size: .; V gene: TRBV6-2/TRBV6-3; J gene: TRBJ2-7; CDR3 protein: CASSARDRGLGEQYF; CDR3 DNA: TGTGCCAGCAGTGCCCGGGACAGGGGGCTTGGGGAGCAGTACTTC
D gene: .; clone size: .; V gene: TRBV3-1/TRBV3-2; J gene: TRBJ2-2; CDR3 protein: CASSQEGRNTGELFF; CDR3 DNA: TGTGCCAGCAGCCAAGAGGGCAGGAACACCGGGGAGCTGTTTTTT
D gene: .; clone size: once; V gene: TRBV6-5; J gene: TRBJ2-2; CDR3 protein: CASRPLTGELFF; CDR3 DNA: TGTGCCAGCAGACCCCTGACCGGGGAGCTGTTTTTT
D gene: .; clone size: .; V gene: TRBV6-1; J gene: TRBJ1-1; CDR3 protein: CASSEVWGTEAFF; CDR3 DNA: TGTGCCAGCAGTGAAGTATGGGGCACTGAAGCTTTCTTT
D gene: .; clone size: .; V gene: TRBV27; J gene: TRBJ1-3; CDR3 protein: CASKTGIAGNTIYF; CDR3 DNA: TGTGCCAGCAAAACCGGAATAGCTGGAAACACCATATATTTT
D gene: TRBD1; clone size: .; V gene: TRBV5-1; J gene: TRBJ1-2; CDR3 protein: CASSRQGQDGYTF; CDR3 DNA: TGCGCCAGCAGTAGACAGGGCCAGGATGGCTACACCTTC
D gene: TRBD1; clone size: once; V gene: TRBV27; J gene: TRBJ1-2; CDR3 protein: CASSLVGTGGDYGYTF; CDR3 DNA: TGTGCCAGCAGTTTAGTAGGAACAGGGGGCGACTATGGCTACACCTTC
D gene: .; clone size: .; V gene: TRBV6-5; J gene: TRBJ1-3; CDR3 protein: CASSYGSSGNTIYF; CDR3 DNA: TGTGCCAGCAGTTACGGGTCCTCTGGAAACACCATATATTTT
D gene: TRBD2; clone size: .; V gene: TRBV11-3; J gene: TRBJ2-2; CDR3 protein: CASSTGTSLLRGTGELFF; CDR3 DNA: TGTGCCAGCAGTACCGGGACTAGCCTCCTTAGGGGAACCGGGGAGCTGTTTTTT
D gene: .; clone size: .; V gene: TRBV13; J gene: TRBJ1-1; CDR3 protein: CASSKLNTEAFF; CDR3 DNA: TGTGCCAGCAGTAAATTGAACACTGAAGCTTTCTTT
D gene: .; clone size: .; V gene: TRBV29-1; J gene: TRBJ1-1; CDR3 protein: CTSSRGTEAFF; CDR3 DNA: TGCACCTCCTCGAGGGGTACTGAAGCTTTCTTT
D gene: .; clone size: few; V gene: TRBV11-2; J gene: TRBJ2-3; CDR3 protein: CASSLVGTSTDTQYF; CDR3 DNA: TGTGCCAGCAGCTTAGTCGGCACTAGCACAGATACGCAGTATTTT
D gene: .; clone size: .; V gene: TRBV23-1; J gene: TRBJ1-5; CDR3 protein: CASSHPEGGRVQPQHF; CDR3 DNA: TGCGCCAGCAGTCATCCCGAGGGGGGCAGGGTTCAGCCCCAGCATTTT
D gene: .; clone size: .; V gene: TRBV7-3; J gene: TRBJ2-5; CDR3 protein: CASSLTGGPEETQYF; CDR3 DNA: TGTGCCAGCAGCTTAACGGGGGGACCCGAAGAGACCCAGTACTTC
D gene: TRBD1; clone size: few; V gene: TRBV12-5; J gene: TRBJ1-1; CDR3 protein: CASGLVTGGPMNTEAFF; CDR3 DNA: TGTGCTAGTGGTTTGGTCACAGGGGGTCCGATGAACACTGAAGCTTTCTTT
D gene: .; clone size: .; V gene: TRBV2; J gene: TRBJ1-4; CDR3 protein: CASSKALNEKLFF; CDR3 DNA: TGTGCCAGCAGTAAGGCCCTTAATGAAAAACTGTTTTTT
D gene: .; clone size: few; V gene: TRBV7-8; J gene: TRBJ1-1; CDR3 protein: CASSLLWGSNTEAFF; CDR3 DNA: TGTGCCAGCAGCTTACTTTGGGGATCGAACACTGAAGCTTTCTTT
D gene: TRBD1; clone size: few; V gene: TRBV5-1; J gene: TRBJ2-7; CDR3 protein: CASATGGDTYEQYF; CDR3 DNA: TGCGCCAGCGCGACAGGGGGCGATACCTACGAGCAGTACTTC
D gene: .; clone size: .; V gene: TRBV6-1; J gene: TRBJ1-4; CDR3 protein: CASSESFGRRATNEKLFF; CDR3 DNA: TGTGCCAGCAGTGAAAGTTTCGGCAGACGTGCAACTAATGAAAAACTGTTTTTT
D gene: .; clone size: .; V gene: TRBV28; J gene: TRBJ1-3; CDR3 protein: CASSFSYQGRSGNTIYF; CDR3 DNA: TGTGCCAGCAGTTTTAGCTACCAGGGGAGGTCTGGAAACACCATATATTTT
D gene: TRBD1; clone size: .; V gene: TRBV6-5; J gene: TRBJ1-5; CDR3 protein: CASCPQGGNSQPQHF; CDR3 DNA: TGTGCCAGCTGCCCCCAGGGGGGTAATAGTCAGCCCCAGCATTTT
D gene: TRBD2; clone size: once; V gene: TRBV11-2; J gene: TRBJ2-1; CDR3 protein: CASSFAGGNNEQFF; CDR3 DNA: TGTGCCAGCAGCTTCGCGGGGGGCAACAATGAGCAGTTCTTC
D gene: .; clone size: .; V gene: TRBV18; J gene: TRBJ2-6; CDR3 protein: CANEGGGANVLTF; CDR3 DNA: TGTGCCAACGAGGGGGGTGGGGCCAACGTCCTGACTTTC
D gene: .; clone size: .; V gene: TRBV24-1; J gene: TRBJ1-5; CDR3 protein: CATSDRSNQPQHF; CDR3 DNA: TGTGCCACCAGTGATCGTAGCAATCAGCCCCAGCATTTT
D gene: .; clone size: .; V gene: TRBV2; J gene: TRBJ1-5; CDR3 protein: CASSVGGSNQPQHF; CDR3 DNA: TGTGCCAGCAGTGTTGGAGGGAGCAATCAGCCCCAGCATTTT
D gene: .; clone size: .; V gene: TRBV21-1; J gene: TRBJ1-5; CDR3 protein: CASRDQTGAAQPQHF; CDR3 DNA: TGTGCCAGCAGAGACCAGACAGGGGCTGCTCAGCCCCAGCATTTT
D gene: .; clone size: .; V gene: TRBV20-1; J gene: TRBJ2-7; CDR3 protein: CSARRGIQHLF; CDR3 DNA: TGCAGTGCCCGTCGTGGAATCCAACACCTCTTC
D gene: .; clone size: .; V gene: TRBV5-1; J gene: TRBJ1-6; CDR3 protein: CASRKMTGPSSYNSPLHF; CDR3 DNA: TGCGCCAGCAGGAAGATGACAGGTCCGAGCTCCTATAATTCACCCCTCCACTTT